The next 8 T cell receptor beta chains were all read from a single sample in a study of monozygotic twins with inflammatory bowel disease. From its re-call of the 5' RACE reads, TCRdb lists each CDR3 protein once, without DNA. This table lists 400,000 to 500,000 distinct CDR3 sequences. Specimen: blood. These receptor sequences come from a human donor with ulcerative colitis or Crohn's disease, or a healthy co-twin of an affected twin (not recorded which).

The V gene is TRBV15, the J gene TRBJ2-1; no DNA is available, so the TRBD2 call from TCRdb remains unchecked. This CDR3 contains 14 residues. Germline-derived CDR1 and CDR2 are LNHNV and YYDKDF (reference sequence). CDR3 sequence: CATRNGRVYNEQFF.

This rearrangement joins TRBV6-2 or TRBV6-3 to TRBJ2-1. The CDR3 has 13 residues. Germline loops: CDR1 MNHEY, CDR2 SVGEGT. The CDR3 sequence: CASTYSDVGEQFF.

The chain is built from TRBV20-1 and TRBJ2-1; TCRdb reports TRBD1, a call that lacks DNA to check it against. The CDR3 has 11 amino acids. The germline V gene encodes CDR1 DFQATT and CDR2 SNEGSKA (reference sequence). The CDR3 sequence: CSARDGHGPFF.

The gene calls are TRBV12-3 or TRBV12-4 and TRBJ2-7; TCRdb selects TRBD1, and the lack of DNA leaves this call unchecked. The CDR3 is made up of 14 amino acids. This CDR3 is CASSSPTRFYEQYF.

The chain joins TRBV27 to TRBJ1-4; absent DNA, TCRdb's TRBD1 call cannot be checked. There are 12 residues in the CDR3. CDR1 is MNHEY and CDR2 is SMNVEV in the germline V gene (reference sequence). The CDR3 loop reads CASGTANEKLFF.

The V gene is TRBV5-1, the J gene TRBJ2-5; the TCRdb D gene call, TRBD1, has no DNA to confirm it. Germline loops: CDR1 SGHRS, CDR2 YFSETQ. The CDR3 extends over 14 amino acids. The CDR3 loop is CASRSTGGAETQYF.

The chain has TRBV4-2 and TRBJ2-6; the TCRdb call, TRBD1, lacks DNA for checking. In germline, CDR1 is LGHNA, CDR2 YNFKEQ. The CDR3 spans 16 residues. The CDR3 spells CASSSRDRAGANVLTF.

J is TRBJ1-1 and V is TRBV20-1; as DNA is missing, the TRBD1 call by TCRdb cannot be tested. Germline lookup yields CDR1 DFQATT and CDR2 SNEGSKA (reference sequence). This CDR3 is built from 15 residues. CDR3 protein: CSARDVGQGARQAFF.